Here is one T cell receptor beta chain with its context. Its target is not known. The sample originates from a study of CD8 T cells in ankylosing spondylitis. Whole-study results and caveats: It appeared that ankylosing spondylitis blood was characterized by a TCR beta motif of seven or eight highly homologous variants. Clones tied to disease were said to be significantly enriched in matched ankylosing spondylitis synovial fluid. Clones linked with disease were CD8+ and fairly uncommon in the peripheral blood.

TCRdb analysed the 5' RACE reads with MiXCR anew, one entry per CDR3 protein. The sample records roughly 130,000 distinct CDR3 sequences, 12% to 15% being singletons. V trimming: 5 bases; J trimming: 1 base; junction bases outside the gene matches: 4. CDR1 is DFQATT, CDR2 SNEGSKA, per germline (reference sequence). CDR3 length: 15 amino acids. This sequence originates from a female donor with ankylosing spondylitis or in good health (not recorded which). This chain links TRBV20-1 with TRBJ2-2; 10 bases are shared with TRBD2. Sequencing used blood, either unsorted or a sorted T cell fraction (not recorded which). For the CDR3, the DNA is TGCAGTGCTGATAGCGGGGGGTGGAACACCGGGGAGCTGTTTTTT. This gives the protein CSADSGGWNTGELFF.